These 23 T cell receptor beta chains originate from one sample sequenced in a study of control samples from healthy donors and cancer patients. Some clones are missing from TCRdb's copy, which holds only in-frame ones; the method was immunoSEQ multiplex PCR. This sample carries some 67,000 clones, roughly 90% of them seen once, and the ten largest clones take under 20%. The sequenced sample consisted of PBMCs. The receptors here all came from a man aged 55-75 years with lung cancer.

The V and J genes are TRBV7-3 and TRBJ1-2; 7 nucleotides line up with TRBD1. Germline CDR1 SGHTA, CDR2 FQGTGA. The CDR3 length is 13 residues. The V gene end was trimmed by 0 bases and the J gene end by 5 bases; junction bases not matched to a gene: 0. CDR3 protein: CASSLTGQYGYTF. The CDR3 DNA sequence: TGTGCCAGCAGCTTAACGGGACAGTATGGCTACACCTTC. The whole variable domain, remainder taken from reference TRBV7-3 and TRBJ1-2, is GAGVSQTPSNKVTEKGKYVELRCDPISGHTALYWYRQSLGQGPEFLIYFQGTGAADDSGLPNDRFFAVRPEGSVSTLKIQRTERGDSAVYLCASSLTGQYGYTFGSGTRLTVV.

The rearrangement joins TRBV4-1 to TRBJ1-4; D is ambiguous. Trimming cost V 1 base and J 3 bases, with 9 bases left between them. Germline CDR1 and CDR2: MGHRA and YSYEKL. This CDR3 contains 15 residues. CDR3 nucleotides: TGCGCCAGCAGCCAAGTTTTTGGGGCTAATGAAAAACTGTTTTTT. Residues: CASSQVFGANEKLFF.

The rearrangement links TRBV25-1 to TRBJ2-1; TRBD1 agrees at 9 bases. CDR3 length: 17 residues. The ends lost 5 bases at V and 3 bases at J; junction bases unmatched: 11. CDR1 and CDR2 from the germline V gene are MGHDK and SYGVNS. The CDR3 region is CASSPQPGQGYYNEQFF. The DNA for the CDR3 is TGTGCCAGCAGTCCTCAACCGGGACAGGGATACTACAATGAGCAGTTCTTC.

The chain carries TRBV6-5 and TRBJ2-7, with TRBD1 matching 9 bases. CDR3 size: 14 residues. Per the germline V gene, CDR1 is MNHEY and CDR2 is SVGAGI. With 2 bases clipped from V and 3 bases from J, the junction kept 2 bases outside the gene matches. CDR3 sequence reads: CASSYVDRGYEQYF. The CDR3, as DNA: TGTGCCAGCAGTTACGTGGACAGGGGCTACGAGCAGTACTTC.

The chain is built from TRBV5-4 and TRBJ1-2, with 7 bases lining up with TRBD1. The CDR3 extends over 13 amino acids. The trim removed 3 bases at V and 7 bases at J, leaving 6 bases unmatched. The V gene's germline CDR1 is SGHNT and CDR2 YYREEE (reference sequence). The CDR3 DNA reads as TGTGCCAGCAGCTCAGACAGGGATCTTGGCTACACCTTC. Its translation is CASSSDRDLGYTF. The complete variable domain, with remaining parts taken from reference TRBV5-4 and TRBJ1-2, reads ETGVTQSPTHLIKTRGQQVTLRCSSQSGHNTVSWYQQALGQGPQFIFQYYREEENGRGNFPPRFSGLQFPNYSSELNVNALELDDSALYLCASSSDRDLGYTFGSGTRLTVV.

This sequence joins TRBV6-6 and TRBJ1-4, with TRBD1 matching 8 bases. The germline V gene encodes CDR1 MNHNY and CDR2 SVGAGI (reference sequence). CDR3 length: 15 amino acids. With 6 bases clipped from V and 8 bases from J, the junction kept 11 bases outside the gene matches. The CDR3 sequence is CASSSSRGPGEKLFF. The CDR3 bases are TGTGCCAGCAGCTCCTCCAGGGGGCCGGGGGAAAAACTGTTTTTT.

CDR3 amino acids: CAGTSLLGNTEAFF. CDR3 coding DNA: TGTGCCGGAACTAGCCTCCTGGGGAACACTGAAGCTTTCTTT. This sequence joins TRBV2 and TRBJ1-1; D is uncertain. The CDR3 sequence is 14 residues long. V was trimmed by 11 bases and J by 1 base, leaving 17 bases between them. Germline V gives CDR1 SNHLY, CDR2 FYNNEI.

This clone has just one count. The rearrangement joins TRBV18 to TRBJ2-2; D gene unclear. The germline V gene has CDR1 KGHSH and CDR2 LQKENI. CDR3 size: 16 residues. The V gene lost 2 bases and the J gene lost 0 bases, with 10 bases spanning the gap. CDR3 nucleotide sequence: TGTGCCAGCTCACCAACTAAAGGCGCGAACACCGGGGAGCTGTTTTTT. This sequence encodes CASSPTKGANTGELFF.

A single count supports this clone. V and J are TRBV4-1 and TRBJ2-3; the match to TRBD2 covers 7 bases. Germline trimming cut 4 bases from V and 1 base from J; bases unmatched to any gene: 11. Germline CDR1 reads MGHRA; CDR2 reads YSYEKL. This CDR3 has 17 residues. In nucleotides, the CDR3 is TGCGCCAGCAGCCGGACTTCATTGGGGGGGGGCACAGATACGCAGTATTTT. Its protein is CASSRTSLGGGTDTQYF.

The chain combines TRBV7-8 with TRBJ1-1, with 7 bases aligning to TRBD1. Germline V gene sequence: CDR1 SGHVS, CDR2 FQNEAQ. The CDR3 consists of 17 residues. V lost 3 bases and J lost 2; bases outside the gene matches: 12. The CDR3 loop reads CASSFANRGGSNTEAFF. CDR3 coding DNA: TGTGCCAGCAGCTTCGCTAACAGAGGGGGCTCCAACACTGAAGCTTTCTTT.

The chain recombines TRBV5-1 with TRBJ2-3; D may be TRBD1 (5 bases). V dropped 0 bases and J dropped 0 bases, with 11 bases sitting between them. The V gene's germline CDR1 is SGHRS and CDR2 YFSETQ. The CDR3 has 16 residues. Here the CDR3 reads CASSLGRATSTDTQYF. In DNA form, the CDR3 reads TGCGCCAGCAGCTTGGGCAGGGCCACTAGCACAGATACGCAGTATTTT.

This rearrangement joins TRBV7-9 to TRBJ2-2; TRBD2 matches 11 bases. Germline values: CDR1 SEHNR, CDR2 FQNEAQ (reference sequence). The CDR3 totals 16 residues. V lost 4 bases and J lost 9; bases outside the gene matches: 10. Written as DNA, the CDR3 is TGTGCCAGCAGCTCCTCCTTTAGCGGGGGGGCTTGGGAGCTGTTTTTT. Encoded protein: CASSSSFSGGAWELFF.

The rearrangement joins TRBV24-1 to TRBJ1-4, with 9 positions matching TRBD1. Losses at the gene ends were 2 bases for V and 8 bases for J; bases not matched to a gene: 14. Per germline, CDR1 KGHDR and CDR2 SFDVKD. The CDR3 loop spans 18 amino acids. CDR3 in amino acids: CATSDSTGTGSLDEKLFF. The CDR3 DNA sequence: TGTGCCACCAGTGATTCCACCGGGACAGGGTCCCTAGACGAAAAACTGTTTTTT.

CDR3 in DNA: TGTGCCAGTAGTATAGGGGTGACGAACACTGAAGCTTTCTTT. Protein: CASSIGVTNTEAFF. This chain joins TRBV19 and TRBJ1-1; unclear D gene. V dropped 1 base and J dropped 1 base, with 7 bases sitting between them. CDR1 is LNHDA and CDR2 is SQIVND in the germline V gene (reference sequence). The CDR3 has 14 amino acids.

This chain joins TRBV6-6 and TRBJ1-2; D possibly corresponds to TRBD1 (5 bases). Trimming pared 6 bases from V and 4 bases from J, leaving 12 bases between. The length of the CDR3 is 13 residues. CDR1 and CDR2 from the germline V gene are MNHNY and SVGAGI (reference sequence). CDR3 coding DNA: TGTGCCAGCAGCCTTCAGGGTGGCTATGGCTACACCTTC. Its translation: CASSLQGGYGYTF.

The V and J genes are TRBV7-2 and TRBJ2-7, with 7 bases aligning to TRBD2. CDR1 and CDR2 (germline): SGHTA, FQGNSA. This CDR3 region has 13 residues. The J segment lost 3 bases and the V segment lost 6 bases, leaving 5 bases of the junction unmatched. CDR3 sequence: CASRRGGVYEQYF. The CDR3 DNA reads as TGTGCCAGCAGACGCGGGGGTGTCTACGAGCAGTACTTC.

The rearrangement joins TRBV3-1 (or the pseudogene TRBV3-2) to TRBJ2-2; D unresolved. V was trimmed by 6 bases and J by 3 bases, leaving 5 bases between them. The germline CDR1 and CDR2 sequences are LGHDT and YNNKEL (reference sequence). This CDR3 contains 12 residues. The DNA for the CDR3 is TGTGCCAGCAGAGAATACACCGGGGAGCTGTTTTTT. It specifies CASREYTGELFF.

V gene TRBV7-8 combines with J gene TRBJ1-2; no firm D call. V lost 1 base and J 1 base, leaving 16 bases between the germline ends. There are 17 residues in the CDR3. From germline, CDR1 is SGHVS and CDR2 FQNEAQ. Written as DNA, the CDR3 is TGTGCCAGCAGCTTAGTATTAAGGCAGACATTTAACTATGGCTACACCTTC. Its translation is CASSLVLRQTFNYGYTF.

This chain links TRBV2 with TRBJ2-1; the D call may be TRBD1 or TRBD2 (6 bases each). The V gene's germline CDR1 is SNHLY and CDR2 FYNNEI. Trimming pared 5 bases from V and 6 bases from J, leaving 14 bases between. The CDR3 length is 14 residues. The CDR3, as DNA: TGTGCCAGCAGTTGGACAGTCGGGGGCAATGAGCAGTTCTTC. It is translated as CASSWTVGGNEQFF. The complete variable domain, with remaining parts taken from reference TRBV2 and TRBJ2-1, reads EPEVTQTPSHQVTQMGQEVILRCVPISNHLYFYWYRQILGQKVEFLVSFYNNEISEKSEIFDDQFSVERPDGSNFTLKIRSTKLEDSAMYFCASSWTVGGNEQFFGPGTRLTVL.

This clone was recorded only once. The V call is TRBV6-4, the J call TRBJ2-1; D ambiguous. The germline V and J ends were trimmed by 0 bases and 9 bases, with 9 bases remaining between them. This CDR3 comprises 13 residues. Germline V lookup: CDR1 MRHNA, CDR2 SNTAGT. CDR3 nucleotide sequence: TGTGCCAGCAGTGACTCGGGGTGGGGTGAGCAGTTCTTC. This sequence encodes CASSDSGWGEQFF.

The rearrangement links TRBV7-9 to TRBJ2-6, with D unclear. V was cut by 2 bases and J by 0 bases, with 2 bases left in between. The CDR3 has 14 residues. Germline CDR1 reads SEHNR; CDR2 reads FQNEAQ (reference sequence). The CDR3 nucleotides read TGTGCCAGCAGCTTAAACTCTGGGGCCAACGTCCTGACTTTC. Encoded protein: CASSLNSGANVLTF.

The CDR3 spells CASSLFGDRKAYEQYV. The CDR3 nucleotides are TGTGCCAGCAGCTTGTTTGGGGACCGCAAAGCCTACGAGCAGTACGTC. The chain has TRBV5-8 and TRBJ2-7; possibly TRBD1 or TRBD2 for D (5 bases each). Per the germline V gene, CDR1 is SGHTS and CDR2 is YDEGEE. The CDR3 covers 16 residues. V was shortened by 1 base and J by 2 bases, with 16 bases between the two germline ends.

The chain combines TRBV3-1 (or the pseudogene TRBV3-2) with TRBJ1-3; TRBD1 agrees at 7 bases. The germline CDR1 and CDR2 sequences are LGHDT and YNNKEL (reference sequence). The ends lost 3 bases at V and 7 bases at J; junction bases unmatched: 9. The CDR3 consists of 15 residues. CDR3 amino acids: CASSQTTGTVNTIYF. For the CDR3, the DNA is TGTGCCAGCAGCCAGACAACCGGGACAGTGAACACCATATATTTT.